This T cell receptor (beta chain) was sequenced in a study of blood T cell repertoires in COVID-19. V gave up 5 bases and J gave up 2 bases; unmatched junction bases: 11. CDR1 is SEHNR and CDR2 is FQNEAQ in the germline V gene (reference sequence). The CDR3 has 18 amino acids. This clone has only one observation. TCRdb keeps only in-frame clones here, not all; method: immunoSEQ multiplex PCR. Of about 120,000 clones in the sample, 87% are singletons; the top ten hold roughly 30%. This rearrangement joins TRBV7-9 to TRBJ2-3, with 12 nucleotides matching TRBD2. This TCR was sampled from a woman between 65 and 79 years old with acute or convalescent COVID-19. The specimen sequenced was peripheral blood. The CDR3 sequence: CASSPLRTSGDPTDTQYF. CDR3 in DNA: TGTGCCAGCAGCCCCCTTAGGACTAGCGGGGACCCCACAGATACGCAGTATTTT.